This TCR beta chain was sequenced during a study of cytomegalovirus exposure and HLA in healthy donors. On the study more broadly: Approximately 77 million unique TCRs from HLA-typed donors were held in an early release of data.

PCR primers comprised 60 Vbeta and 13 Jbeta primers. Data came from immunoSEQ multiplex PCR; TCRdb stores just in-frame clones and leaves some out. This sample has some 250,000 clones, with roughly 87% found just once. The donors gave bone marrow, and they were healthy. Findings of the study overall: Versus the approximately 670-donor mean, an Asian-associated ancestry cluster reportedly showed fewer N-insertions in a later analysis. In the analysis, some V segments, TRBV6-2 and TRBV6-3 included, were excluded as indistinguishable.

This CDR3 spans 12 amino acids. V was clipped by 7 bases and J by 5 bases; unmatched bases: 4. From germline, CDR1 is MNHNY and CDR2 SVGAGI (reference sequence). As concerns this clone: Antigen: not known.

This receptor was obtained from a woman in her 40s in good health and CMV-seropositive. The V call is TRBV6-6, the J call TRBJ2-5; 7 bases agree with TRBD2. The sample taken for sequencing was PBMCs. Here the CDR3 DNA reads TGTGCCAGCACCCCAGCGGGGGAGACCCAGTACTTC. It encodes CASTPAGETQYF.